Listed here is a single T cell receptor (beta chain). The target antigen is unknown. CDR3 length: 13 residues. Germline V gene data show CDR1 as SGHAT and CDR2 as FQDESV (reference sequence). V was trimmed by 7 bases and J by 5 bases, leaving 15 bases between them. This entry is derived from a study of spatial heterogeneity in lung cancer. The time point was: sample taken at primary tumor resection. Unsorted whole RNA samples from tumor, nontumor lung or frozen PBMC were sequenced. Samples came from roughly 70 TRACERx patients with untreated early-stage lung cancer. The library protocol tagged each TCR cDNA with a unique molecular identifier. A single record per CDR3 protein comes from TCRdb applying MiXCR to the 5' RACE reads. The table records approximately 90,000 distinct CDR3 sequences, around 9% of them present only once. Whole-study findings and limits: Circulating ubiquitous expanded tumor TCRs were observed more frequently at resection than at follow-up.

This receptor was obtained from a male donor with early-stage non-small cell lung cancer. The chain recombines TRBV11-1 with TRBJ2-7, with D maybe TRBD1 (6 bases). Source: PBMCs, taken at surgery. The CDR3 DNA sequence: TGTGCCAGCACCCTGGCAGGGGCCGACGAGCAGTACTTC. The encoded protein is CASTLAGADEQYF.